The clone carrying this TCR beta chain was counted a few times. Its target is unknown. V lost 3 bases, J lost 5 bases, and 13 bases lay in between. This CDR3 is built from 14 residues. Looked up from germline, CDR1 is SGHNT and CDR2 is YENEEA. This sample was included in a study of CD8 T cells in ankylosing spondylitis. Overall study findings and caveats: Blood of patients with ankylosing spondylitis appeared to be characterized by a TCR beta motif of fewer than 10 highly homologous variants.

TCRdb recomputed calls from the 5' RACE reads with MiXCR, one row per CDR3 protein. The sample holds about 540,000 distinct CDR3 sequences; about an eighth are singletons and the top ten take over 6.5%. The specimen sequenced was blood, either unsorted or a sorted T cell fraction (not recorded which). V and J are TRBV11-3 and TRBJ2-5; TRBD1 is a possible D gene (6 bases). This TCR was recovered from a male donor with ankylosing spondylitis. CDR3 sequence reads: CASSFLGGVETQYF. The DNA for the CDR3 is TGTGCCAGCAGCTTCCTAGGGGGAGTGGAGACCCAGTACTTC.